This T cell receptor beta chain was recovered during a study of blood T cell repertoires in COVID-19. TCRdb's table, derived via immunoSEQ multiplex PCR, lists solely in-frame clones and lacks some. The sample includes over 250,000 clones, around 80% of them seen just once. Participant reports of clinical history set cohort assignment. This CDR3 region has 15 residues. Germline V gene data show CDR1 as SEHNR and CDR2 as FQNEAQ (reference sequence). J lost 10 bases, V lost 2 bases, and 10 bases had no gene match. The chain recombines TRBV7-9 with TRBJ2-1; TRBD1 matches at 8 bases. The TCR was taken from a man between 40 and 49 years old who had been exposed to COVID-19. What was sequenced was PBMCs or T cells enriched from blood (not recorded which). CDR3 region: CASSLLRQGFREQFF. The CDR3 DNA sequence: TGTGCCAGCAGCTTATTGAGACAGGGGTTTAGAGAGCAGTTCTTC.